The 16 T cell receptor beta chains reported below all come from one sample, sequenced in a study of T cell clonality in common variable immunodeficiency. The protocol was immunoSEQ multiplex PCR, while the TCRdb copy is restricted to in-frame clones and leaves out a portion. The sample holds tens of thousands of clones, and no clone turns up only once. The sequencing sample was made of peripheral blood mononuclear cells. The receptors originated from a person aged 18 to 70 in good health.

This clone showed up many times. The read finishes 3 residues shy of the CDR3 end, and the germline J gene is used to complete it. V gene TRBV29-1 combines with J gene TRBJ1-4; unclear D gene. Trimming cost V 4 bases and J 7 bases, with 13 bases left between them. There are 13 residues in the CDR3. Per the germline V gene, CDR1 is SQVTM and CDR2 is ANQGSEA. CDR3 sequence reads: CSVGLQPGEKLFF. CDR3 DNA, as far as it was read: TGCAGCGTTGGTCTACAGCCCGGTGAAAAA.

This clone was counted only a few times. A much larger clone lies one base from this, so it may be a read error. The read terminates 3 residues ahead of where the CDR3 ends, so the germline J gene completes it. The rearrangement links TRBV7-2 to TRBJ2-3; 7 bases map to TRBD1. This CDR3 has 14 amino acids. The germline V gene encodes CDR1 SGHTA and CDR2 FQGNSA. Incomplete CDR3 DNA: TGTGCCAGCAGCCCGCTGACAGGGCAAGAGACG. As protein: CASSPLTGQET. The entire CDR3 reads CASSPLTGQETQYF.

This clone was seen many times. The read gets to within 3 residues of the CDR3 end, and the germline J gene fills in the rest. The rearrangement joins TRBV5-1 to TRBJ2-2; D gene uncertain. This CDR3 comprises 15 residues. Germline values: CDR1 SGHRS, CDR2 YFSETQ. The V and J ends lost 0 bases and 7 bases respectively, with 13 bases between them. CDR3 DNA (partial): TGCGCCAGCAGCTTGGAGGGTTTGAGTGGCGGGGAG. This translates into CASSLEGLSGGE. The entire CDR3 sequence reads CASSLEGLSGGELFF.

This clone was seen repeatedly, ten times or more. The CDR3 is cut off 3 residues early in the read; its end comes from the germline J gene. The V gene is TRBV5-6, the J gene TRBJ2-5, with no clear D. CDR3 length: 13 amino acids. Trimming took off 1 base at V and 4 bases at J, with 8 bases between the two ends. Germline V CDR1 and CDR2: SGHDT, YYEEEE. The covered CDR3 bases are TGTGCCAGCAGCTTGCCCCTCGGAGAGACC. This encodes CASSLPLGET. The CDR3 in its entirety is CASSLPLGETQYF.

The table lists this clone with many counts. The read is 3 residues too short to cover the CDR3 end, so that end is filled in from the germline J gene. V gene TRBV4-2 combines with J gene TRBJ2-2; tentative D call: TRBD1 (5 bases). This CDR3 contains 15 residues. Trimming took 4 bases from V and 2 from J, leaving 11 bases between them. CDR1 and CDR2 (germline): LGHNA, YNFKEQ. The sequenced part of the CDR3 DNA is TGTGCCAGCAGCCGGCGGCAGGGAAACACCGGGGAG. As protein: CASSRRQGNTGE. The CDR3 reads in full as CASSRRQGNTGELFF.

This clone was picked up a small number of times. The CDR3 end is not reached by the read, which stops 3 residues before it; the germline J gene fills it in. The chain uses TRBV7-9 and TRBJ2-5; 12 positions match TRBD1. Trimming took 3 bases from V and 5 from J; bases not matched to a gene: 4. Germline loops: CDR1 SEHNR, CDR2 FQNEAQ (reference sequence). This CDR3 contains 15 residues. The DNA read from the CDR3 is TGTGCCAGCAGCTTGGGACAGGGGGCGGGGGAGACC. Protein sequence: CASSLGQGAGET. The whole CDR3 protein is CASSLGQGAGETQYF.

This clone was seen ten or more times. The read comes to an end 3 residues before the CDR3 does, leaving the germline J gene to fill in the end. The rearrangement links TRBV19 to TRBJ1-5, with D perhaps matching TRBD1 (6 bases). V was pared by 6 bases and J by 2 bases, with 17 bases between. This CDR3 has 16 amino acids. CDR1 is LNHDA, CDR2 SQIVND, per germline (reference sequence). The CDR3 loop is CASSPTGQRGNQPQHF. The DNA read from the CDR3 is TGTGCCAGTAGCCCGACGGGACAACGAGGCAATCAGCCC. Filled out from reference TRBV19 and TRBJ1-5, the complete variable domain reads DGGITQSPKYLFRKEGQNVTLSCEQNLNHDAMYWYRQDPGQGLRLIYYSQIVNDFQKGDIAEGYSVSREKKESFPLTVTSAQKNPTAFYLCASSPTGQRGNQPQHFGDGTRLSIL.

The sample holds many counts of this clone. Read coverage stops 3 residues before the CDR3 terminus; the germline J gene supplies the remainder. The genes are TRBV12-3 or TRBV12-4 and TRBJ2-5, with a weak D call TRBD1 (6 bases). Trimming removed 3 bases from V and 0 bases from J, with 11 bases in between. The length of the CDR3 is 15 residues. Incomplete CDR3 DNA: TGTGCCAGCAGTTTGCGCCACAGGGACCAAGAGACC. It translates to CASSLRHRDQET. The whole CDR3 is CASSLRHRDQETQYF.

This clone was seen repeatedly, ten times or more. The missing CDR3 end, 3 residues past where the read stops, is filled in from the germline J gene. The chain uses TRBV7-9 and TRBJ2-1; 8 positions match TRBD2. From germline, CDR1 is SEHNR and CDR2 FQNEAQ (reference sequence). V shed 6 bases and J 8 bases; nucleotides not matched to a gene: 12. CDR3 length: 15 amino acids. The CDR3 sequence is CASRHGGGSSYEQFF. The CDR3 bases that were read are TGTGCCAGCAGGCACGGGGGGGGCAGTTCGTATGAG.

Many counts were recorded for this clone. The CDR3 goes on 3 residues after the read ends, and that part is filled in from the germline J gene. The genes are TRBV18 and TRBJ1-4, with unresolved D. There are 15 residues in the CDR3. Per the germline V gene, CDR1 is KGHSH and CDR2 is LQKENI. Trimming took off 2 bases at V and 0 bases at J, with 7 bases between the two ends. The CDR3 spells CASSPVTTTNEKLFF. The covered CDR3 bases are TGTGCCAGCTCACCAGTGACAACAACTAATGAAAAA.

This clone is categorized as medium-sized. With the read ending 3 residues before the CDR3 end, the germline J gene is used to fill in that end. The J gene is TRBJ2-3, the V gene TRBV20-1; D might be TRBD1 (5 bases). This CDR3 comprises 14 residues. Trimming stripped 0 bases from V and 2 bases from J, with 9 bases between. CDR1 and CDR2 from the germline V gene are DFQATT and SNEGSKA (reference sequence). CDR3 sequence: CSARDRQLTDTQYF. The sequenced part of the CDR3 DNA is TGCAGTGCTAGAGATCGACAGCTCACAGATACG.

As to this clone: The CDR3 goes on 3 residues after the read ends, and that part is filled in from the germline J gene. The chain joins TRBV30 to TRBJ2-4; possible D gene TRBD1, 5 bases. The CDR3 is 16 residues long. Germline V gene sequence: CDR1 GTSNPN, CDR2 SVGIG (reference sequence). This CDR3 is CAWSFGPTAPAHGQYF. Partial CDR3 DNA: TGTGCCTGGAGTTTTGGCCCGACAGCCCCGGCACATGGT.

On this clone: The DNA ends 3 residues before the CDR3 does, and the rest of the CDR3 is filled in from the germline J gene. The chain uses TRBV11-1 and TRBJ1-4, with no clear D. From germline, CDR1 is SGHAT and CDR2 FQDESV (reference sequence). This CDR3 spans 14 amino acids. The CDR3 DNA, read in part, is TGTGCCAGCAGCTTAGAGGGTTATAATTCACCA. Residues: CASSLEGYNSP. The whole CDR3 is CASSLEGYNSPLFF.

This clone was seen repeatedly, ten times or more. The read ends 3 residues early relative to the CDR3; the germline J gene fills the gap. The chain recombines TRBV6-2 or TRBV6-3 with TRBJ2-1, with 13 bases lining up with TRBD2. This CDR3 region has 17 residues. V lost 2 bases, J lost 6 bases, and 7 bases stayed unmatched. Germline loops: CDR1 MNHEY, CDR2 SVGEGT. CDR3 DNA, as far as it was read: TGTGCCAGCAGTTACAGGGCCACTAGCGGGGGGGCCAATGAG. Translation: CASSYRATSGGANE. The whole CDR3 is CASSYRATSGGANEQFF.

The table lists this clone with many counts. The read finishes 3 residues shy of the CDR3 end, and the germline J gene is used to complete it. The chain is built from TRBV20-1 and TRBJ2-3; D possibly corresponds to TRBD1 (6 bases). V lost 3 bases and J 2 bases, leaving 12 bases between the germline ends. Germline-derived CDR1 and CDR2 are DFQATT and SNEGSKA (reference sequence). The CDR3 sequence is 14 residues long. This CDR3 is CSASMQGTTDTQYF. The CDR3 DNA, read in part, is TGCAGTGCTAGTATGCAGGGGACCACAGATACG.

In this sample, this clone turned up many times. The CDR3 end is not reached by the read, which stops 3 residues before it; the germline J gene fills it in. This chain joins TRBV10-3 and TRBJ2-3; D gene unclear. From germline, CDR1 is ENHRY and CDR2 SYGVKD. This CDR3 is built from 15 residues. The V end was cut by 4 bases, the J end by 1 base, with 12 bases between. The CDR3 region is CAISGGISRTDTQYF. The DNA read from the CDR3 is TGTGCCATCAGTGGAGGTATCTCCCGCACAGATACG.